This T cell receptor (beta chain) was observed in a study of blood T cell repertoires in COVID-19. Study details: In each case, the material was cDNA or gDNA derived from T cells, B-cell-depleted T cells, or PBMCs.

Assay used: immunoSEQ multiplex PCR; TCRdb lists only in-frame clones, some missing. Of some 410,000 clones listed, approximately 90% are singletons. The CDR3 runs 12 residues. Per germline, CDR1 SNHLY and CDR2 FYNNEI. The ends were cut back, 5 bases at V and 4 bases at J, with 9 bases in the middle. The sequenced sample was PBMCs or T cells enriched from blood (not recorded which). The genes are TRBV2 and TRBJ2-7; D unresolved. The clonotype was recovered from a woman under 40 with acute COVID-19. CDR3 in DNA: TGTGCCAGCAGTCGACTCGGTTACGAGCAGTACTTC. Translation: CASSRLGYEQYF. The whole variable domain, filled in from reference TRBV2 and TRBJ2-7, reads EPEVTQTPSHQVTQMGQEVILRCVPISNHLYFYWYRQILGQKVEFLVSFYNNEISEKSEIFDDQFSVERPDGSNFTLKIRSTKLEDSAMYFCASSRLGYEQYFGPGTRLTVT.